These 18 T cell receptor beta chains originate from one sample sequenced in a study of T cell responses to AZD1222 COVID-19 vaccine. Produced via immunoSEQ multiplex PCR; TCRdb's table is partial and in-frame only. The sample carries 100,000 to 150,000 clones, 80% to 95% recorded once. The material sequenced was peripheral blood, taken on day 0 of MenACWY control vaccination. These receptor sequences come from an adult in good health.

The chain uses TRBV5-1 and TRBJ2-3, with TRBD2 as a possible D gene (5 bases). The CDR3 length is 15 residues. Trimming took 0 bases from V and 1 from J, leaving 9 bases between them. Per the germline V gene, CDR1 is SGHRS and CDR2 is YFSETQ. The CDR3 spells CASSLDPAGTDTQYF. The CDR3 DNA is TGCGCCAGCAGCTTGGACCCAGCGGGCACAGATACGCAGTATTTT. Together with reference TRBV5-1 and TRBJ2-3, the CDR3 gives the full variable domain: KAGVTQTPRYLIKTRGQQVTLSCSPISGHRSVSWYQQTPGQGLQFLFEYFSETQRNKGNFPGRFSGRQFSNSRSEMNVSTLELGDSALYLCASSLDPAGTDTQYFGPGTRLTVL.

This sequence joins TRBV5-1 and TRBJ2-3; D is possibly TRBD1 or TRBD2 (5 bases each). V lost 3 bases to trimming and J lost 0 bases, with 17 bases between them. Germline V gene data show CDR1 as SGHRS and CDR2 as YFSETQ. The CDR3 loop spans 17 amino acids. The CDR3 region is CASSWGSSWGSTDTQYF. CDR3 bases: TGCGCCAGCAGCTGGGGGAGCTCGTGGGGTAGCACAGATACGCAGTATTTT.

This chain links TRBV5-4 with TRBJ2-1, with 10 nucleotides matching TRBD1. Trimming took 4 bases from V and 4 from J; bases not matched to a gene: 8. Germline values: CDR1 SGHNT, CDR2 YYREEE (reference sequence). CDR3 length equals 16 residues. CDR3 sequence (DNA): TGTGCCAGCAGCACCTGGACAGGGGGAAAGTACAATGAGCAGTTCTTC. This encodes CASSTWTGGKYNEQFF.

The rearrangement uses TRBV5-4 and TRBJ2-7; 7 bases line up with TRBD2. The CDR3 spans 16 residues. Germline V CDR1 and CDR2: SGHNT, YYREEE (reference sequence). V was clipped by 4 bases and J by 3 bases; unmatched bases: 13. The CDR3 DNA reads TGTGCCAGCAGCGCGACCCGGGGGGAAACGGACTACGAGCAGTACTTC. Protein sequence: CASSATRGETDYEQYF. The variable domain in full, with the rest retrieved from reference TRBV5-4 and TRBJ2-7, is ETGVTQSPTHLIKTRGQQVTLRCSSQSGHNTVSWYQQALGQGPQFIFQYYREEENGRGNFPPRFSGLQFPNYSSELNVNALELDDSALYLCASSATRGETDYEQYFGPGTRLTVT.

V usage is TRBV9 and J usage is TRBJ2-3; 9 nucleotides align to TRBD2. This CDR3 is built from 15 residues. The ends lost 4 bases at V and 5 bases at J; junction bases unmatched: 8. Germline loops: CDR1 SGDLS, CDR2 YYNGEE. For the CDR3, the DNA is TGTGCCAGCAGCCCAGGGGGACTAGCAGGAGATACGCAGTATTTT. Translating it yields CASSPGGLAGDTQYF.

The CDR3 sequence: CASSFPSETQYF. For the CDR3, the DNA is TGCGCCAGCAGCTTCCCCAGTGAGACCCAGTACTTC. The V and J genes are TRBV5-1 and TRBJ2-5; no clear D gene. The CDR3 runs 12 residues. The germline V and J ends were trimmed by 2 bases and 5 bases, with 7 bases remaining between them. The germline V gene has CDR1 SGHRS and CDR2 YFSETQ.

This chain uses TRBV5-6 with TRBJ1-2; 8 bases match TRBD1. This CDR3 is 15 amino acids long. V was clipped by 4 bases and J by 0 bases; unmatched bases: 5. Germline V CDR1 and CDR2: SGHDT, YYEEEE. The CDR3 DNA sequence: TGTGCCAGCAGCCATGGGACAGGTTCTAACTATGGCTACACCTTC. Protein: CASSHGTGSNYGYTF. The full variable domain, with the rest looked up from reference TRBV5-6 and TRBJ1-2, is DAGVTQSPTHLIKTRGQQVTLRCSPKSGHDTVSWYQQALGQGPQFIFQYYEEEERQRGNFPDRFSGHQFPNYSSELNVNALLLGDSALYLCASSHGTGSNYGYTFGSGTRLTVV.

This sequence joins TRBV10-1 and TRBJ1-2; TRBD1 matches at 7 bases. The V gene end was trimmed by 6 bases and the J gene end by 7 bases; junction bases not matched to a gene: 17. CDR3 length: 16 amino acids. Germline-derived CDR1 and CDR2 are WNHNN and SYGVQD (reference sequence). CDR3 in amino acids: CASRASYRGWESGYTF. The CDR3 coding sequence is TGCGCCAGCAGAGCCTCTTACAGGGGTTGGGAATCTGGCTACACCTTC.

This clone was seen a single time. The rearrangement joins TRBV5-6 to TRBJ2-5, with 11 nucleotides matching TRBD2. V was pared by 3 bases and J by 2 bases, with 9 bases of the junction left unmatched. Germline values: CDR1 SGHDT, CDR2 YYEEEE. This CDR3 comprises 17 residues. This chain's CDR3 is CASSSGLSSGGQETQYF. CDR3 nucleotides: TGTGCCAGCAGCTCCGGGCTGTCTAGCGGGGGGCAAGAGACCCAGTACTTC.

The CDR3: CASSPPGSYEQYV. The CDR3 region has the DNA TGTGCCAGCAGCCCCCCGGGATCCTACGAGCAGTACGTC. The chain joins TRBV7-9 to TRBJ2-7, with D possibly being TRBD2 (5 bases). V lost 5 bases and J lost 1, with 9 bases in between. There are 13 residues in the CDR3. Looked up from germline, CDR1 is SEHNR and CDR2 is FQNEAQ (reference sequence).

In DNA form, the CDR3 reads TGTGCCAGCAGTTATGGACTCGGGGGGATGACTGAAGCTTTCTTT. It specifies CASSYGLGGMTEAFF. The chain links TRBV6-2 or TRBV6-3 to TRBJ1-1; tentatively, D is TRBD1 (5 bases). The CDR3 has 15 residues. The germline V and J ends were trimmed by 3 bases and 5 bases, with 16 bases remaining between them. From germline, CDR1 is MNHEY and CDR2 SVGEGT.

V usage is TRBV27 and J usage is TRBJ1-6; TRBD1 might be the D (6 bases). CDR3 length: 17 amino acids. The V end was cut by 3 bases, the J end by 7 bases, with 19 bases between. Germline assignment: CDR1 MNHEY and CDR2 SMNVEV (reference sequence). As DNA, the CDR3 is TGTGCCAGCAGTTTCGGTGGGGGGTTAAGGGGGAATTCACCCCTCCACTTT. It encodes CASSFGGGLRGNSPLHF.

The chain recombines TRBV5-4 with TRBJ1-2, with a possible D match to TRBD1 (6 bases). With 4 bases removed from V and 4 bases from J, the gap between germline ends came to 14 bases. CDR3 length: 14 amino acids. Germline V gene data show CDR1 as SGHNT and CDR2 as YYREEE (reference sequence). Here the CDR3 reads CASSIDRLAYGYTF. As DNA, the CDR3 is TGTGCCAGCAGCATTGACAGGTTAGCCTATGGCTACACCTTC.

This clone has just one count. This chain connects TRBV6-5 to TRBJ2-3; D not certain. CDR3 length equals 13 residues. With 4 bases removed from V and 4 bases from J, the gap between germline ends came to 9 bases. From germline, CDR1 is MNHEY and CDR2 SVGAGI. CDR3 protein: CASSFVPPDTQYF. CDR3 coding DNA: TGTGCCAGCAGTTTCGTCCCCCCAGATACGCAGTATTTT.

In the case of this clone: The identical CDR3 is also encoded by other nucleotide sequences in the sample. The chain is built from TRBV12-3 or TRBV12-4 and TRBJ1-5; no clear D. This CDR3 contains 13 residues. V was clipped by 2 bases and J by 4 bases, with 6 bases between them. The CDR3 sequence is CASSLSQNQPQHF. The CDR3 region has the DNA TGTGCCAGCAGTTTAAGTCAAAATCAGCCCCAGCATTTT.

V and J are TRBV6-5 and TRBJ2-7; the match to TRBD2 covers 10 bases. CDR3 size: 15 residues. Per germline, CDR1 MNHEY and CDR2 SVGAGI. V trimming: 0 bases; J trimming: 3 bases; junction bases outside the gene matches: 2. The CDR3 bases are TGTGCCAGCAGTTACTCGACTAGCGGGTACTACGAGCAGTACTTC. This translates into CASSYSTSGYYEQYF.

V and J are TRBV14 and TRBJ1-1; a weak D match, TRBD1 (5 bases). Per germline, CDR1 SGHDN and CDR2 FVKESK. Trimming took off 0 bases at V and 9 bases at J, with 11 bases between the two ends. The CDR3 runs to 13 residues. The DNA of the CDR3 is TGTGCCAGCAGCCAAGATCAGGGCCGACAAGCTTTCTTT. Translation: CASSQDQGRQAFF.

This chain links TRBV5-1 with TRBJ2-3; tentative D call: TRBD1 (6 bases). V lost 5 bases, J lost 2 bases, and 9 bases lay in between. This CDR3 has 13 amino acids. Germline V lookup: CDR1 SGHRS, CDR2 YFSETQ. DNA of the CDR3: TGCGCCAGCAGACGGGACACCACAGATACGCAGTATTTT. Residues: CASRRDTTDTQYF.